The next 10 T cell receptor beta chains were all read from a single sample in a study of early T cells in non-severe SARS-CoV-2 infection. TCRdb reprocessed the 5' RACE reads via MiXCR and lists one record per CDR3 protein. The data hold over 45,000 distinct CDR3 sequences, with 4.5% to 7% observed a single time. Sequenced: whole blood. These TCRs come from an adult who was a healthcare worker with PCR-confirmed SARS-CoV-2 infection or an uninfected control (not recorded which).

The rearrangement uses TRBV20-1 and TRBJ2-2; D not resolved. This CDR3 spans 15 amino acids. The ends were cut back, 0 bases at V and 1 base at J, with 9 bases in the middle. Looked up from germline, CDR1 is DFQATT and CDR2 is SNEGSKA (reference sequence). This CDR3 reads CSAREPRKNTGELFF. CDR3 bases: TGCAGTGCTAGAGAGCCCAGGAAGAACACCGGGGAGCTGTTTTTT.

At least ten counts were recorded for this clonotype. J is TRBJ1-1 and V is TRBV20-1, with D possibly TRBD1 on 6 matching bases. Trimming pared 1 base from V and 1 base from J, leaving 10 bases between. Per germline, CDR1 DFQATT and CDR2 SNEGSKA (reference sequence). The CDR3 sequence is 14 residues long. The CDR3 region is CSARVGGRNTEAFF. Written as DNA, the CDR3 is TGCAGTGCTAGAGTGGGGGGGCGGAACACTGAAGCTTTCTTT.

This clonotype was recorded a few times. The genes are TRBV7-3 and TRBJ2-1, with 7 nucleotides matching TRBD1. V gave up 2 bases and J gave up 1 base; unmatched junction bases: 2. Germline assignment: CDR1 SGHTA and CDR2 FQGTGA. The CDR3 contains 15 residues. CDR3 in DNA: TGTGCCAGCAGCTTAGGCAGGGGGTCCTACAATGAGCAGTTCTTC. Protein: CASSLGRGSYNEQFF. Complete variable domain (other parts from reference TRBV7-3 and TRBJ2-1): GAGVSQTPSNKVTEKGKYVELRCDPISGHTALYWYRQSLGQGPEFLIYFQGTGAADDSGLPNDRFFAVRPEGSVSTLKIQRTERGDSAVYLCASSLGRGSYNEQFFGPGTRLTVL.

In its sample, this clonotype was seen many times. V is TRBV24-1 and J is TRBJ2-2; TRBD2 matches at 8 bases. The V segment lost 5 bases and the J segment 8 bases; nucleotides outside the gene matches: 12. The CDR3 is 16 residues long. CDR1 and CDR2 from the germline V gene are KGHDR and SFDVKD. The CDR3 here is CATSGQRRGVAGELFF. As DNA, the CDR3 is TGTGCCACCAGTGGACAGCGGCGGGGGGTGGCAGGGGAGCTGTTTTTT.

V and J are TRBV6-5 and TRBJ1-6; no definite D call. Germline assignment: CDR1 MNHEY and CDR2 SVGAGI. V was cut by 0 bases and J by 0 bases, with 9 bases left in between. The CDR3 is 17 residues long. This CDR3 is CASSYSSSSSYNSPLHF. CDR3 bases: TGTGCCAGCAGTTACTCGAGTTCCAGCTCCTATAATTCACCCCTCCACTTT.

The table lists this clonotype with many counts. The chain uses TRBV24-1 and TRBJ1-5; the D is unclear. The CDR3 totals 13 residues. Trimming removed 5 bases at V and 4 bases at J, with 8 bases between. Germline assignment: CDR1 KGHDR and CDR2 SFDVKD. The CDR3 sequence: CATSARLNQPQHF. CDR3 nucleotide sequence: TGTGCCACCAGTGCGAGACTGAATCAGCCCCAGCATTTT.

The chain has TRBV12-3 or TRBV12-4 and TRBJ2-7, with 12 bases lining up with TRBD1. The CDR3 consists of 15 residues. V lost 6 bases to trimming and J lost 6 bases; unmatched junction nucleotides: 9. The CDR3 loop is CASSDRDRGRFEQYF. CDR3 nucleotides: TGTGCCAGCAGCGACCGGGACAGGGGGCGCTTCGAGCAGTACTTC.

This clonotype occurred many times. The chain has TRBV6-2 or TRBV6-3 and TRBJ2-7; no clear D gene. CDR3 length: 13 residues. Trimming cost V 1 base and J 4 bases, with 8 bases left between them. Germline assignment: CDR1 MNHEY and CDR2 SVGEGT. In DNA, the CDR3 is TGTGCCAGCAGTTACTTGTCGAAGTACGAGCAGTACTTC. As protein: CASSYLSKYEQYF.

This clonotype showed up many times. The CDR3 DNA reads as TGTGCCAGCAGCACAGCAGGGGGTCCCGAGCAGTACTTC. Translating it yields CASSTAGGPEQYF. The chain has TRBV7-2 and TRBJ2-7, with 7 bases aligning to TRBD1. Trimming took 5 bases from V and 6 from J; bases not matched to a gene: 7. From germline, CDR1 is SGHTA and CDR2 FQGNSA. The CDR3 has 13 residues.

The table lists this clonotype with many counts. The CDR3 loop reads CASSLRLTTEAFF. The CDR3 region has the DNA TGTGCCAGCAGCTTGAGACTTACCACTGAAGCTTTCTTT. The genes are TRBV11-3 and TRBJ1-1, with D unresolved. CDR3 length: 13 residues. CDR1 SGHNT and CDR2 YENEEA come from the germline V gene. V lost 3 bases and J lost 4, with 9 bases in between.